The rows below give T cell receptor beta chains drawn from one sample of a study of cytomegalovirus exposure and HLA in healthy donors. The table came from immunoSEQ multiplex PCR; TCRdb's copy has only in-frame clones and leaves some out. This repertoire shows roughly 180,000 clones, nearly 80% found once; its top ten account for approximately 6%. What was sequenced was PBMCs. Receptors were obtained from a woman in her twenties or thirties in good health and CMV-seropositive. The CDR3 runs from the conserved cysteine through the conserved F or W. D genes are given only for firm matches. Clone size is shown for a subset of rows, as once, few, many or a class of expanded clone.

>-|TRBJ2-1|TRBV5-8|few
TGTGCCAGCAGCTTAAGTACTACTCAGAGCTCCTACAATGAGCAGTTCTTC
CASSLSTTQSSYNEQFF
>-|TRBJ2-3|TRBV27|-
TGTGCCAGCAGTTTGCGGCTTAGCACAGATACGCAGTATTTT
CASSLRLSTDTQYF
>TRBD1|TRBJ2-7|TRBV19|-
TGTGCCAGTCAACCCACCTGGGACAGGGGTTTAAGAAGCGAGCAGTACTTC
CASQPTWDRGLRSEQYF
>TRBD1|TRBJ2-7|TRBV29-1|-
TGCAGCGTTATGGTGGGGACAGGCCTCTACGAGCAGTACTTC
CSVMVGTGLYEQYF
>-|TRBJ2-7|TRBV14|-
TGTGCCAGCAGCCAAGATTCAGATACCTACGAGCAGTACTTC
CASSQDSDTYEQYF
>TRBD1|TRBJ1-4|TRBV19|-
TGTGCCAGTAATCTGGGACAGGAATCGGAAGAACTGTTTTTT
CASNLGQESEELFF
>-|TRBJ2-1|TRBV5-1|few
TGCGCCAGCAAATTTGACCAGGGCACAGGGAATGAGCAGTTCTTC
CASKFDQGTGNEQFF
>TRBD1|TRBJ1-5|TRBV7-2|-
TGTGCCAGCAGCTCAGACAGGGGTGGCCAGCCCCAGCATTTT
CASSSDRGGQPQHF
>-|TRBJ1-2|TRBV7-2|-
TGTGCCAGCAGCCCGCCCCAGTATGGCTACACCTTC
CASSPPQYGYTF
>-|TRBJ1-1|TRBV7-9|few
TGTGCCAGCAGCTCCCTCCCCCGTAGGAACACTGAAGCTTTCTTT
CASSSLPRRNTEAFF